This T cell receptor beta chain was captured by sequencing in a study of OX40 agonist ivuxolimab in advanced cancers. Study results and limitations: Determination of antigen specificity was not performed for the expanded peripheral T cells. Some of the nonresponding patients also showed low levels of normalized T-cell clonal expansion.

Trimming took 9 bases from V and 3 from J; bases not matched to a gene: 7. The CDR3 sequence is 13 residues long. Germline CDR1 and CDR2: MDHEN and SYDVKM. Remarks on this clone: What it binds is unknown.

Only in-frame clones appear in the TCRdb table, and some are missing; sequencing was by immunoSEQ multiplex PCR. The sample lists around 74,000 clones, around 93% occurring once. V usage is TRBV28 and J usage is TRBJ2-7, with 8 bases lining up with TRBD1. This sequence was found in an adult with an advanced solid tumor such as melanoma, head and neck, liver or kidney cancer. The sequencing here drew on CD4+ or CD8+ T cells sorted from blood, taken in a trial of the OX40 agonist ivuxolimab. CDR3 nucleotide sequence: TGTGCCAGTTTGGACAGGGCCCACTACGAGCAGTACTTC. Its protein is CASLDRAHYEQYF.